These 18 T cell receptor beta chains originate from one sample sequenced in a study of PD-1 blockade in classical Hodgkin lymphoma. Data came from immunoSEQ multiplex PCR; TCRdb stores just in-frame clones and leaves some out. In the table there are tens of thousands of clones, about 85% of which are singletons. Time point reported: cycle 4 day 1 (C4D1), after five to seven weeks of nivolumab. Each patient experienced a relapse that followed autologous stem cell transplantation, and brentuximab vedotin exposure varied. Sequencing used peripheral blood mononuclear cells (PBMCs), obtained before the fourth cycle of nivolumab. The receptors derive from a human donor with classical Hodgkin lymphoma.

This clone was seen a single time. The chain combines TRBV7-3 with TRBJ1-1; D gene ambiguous. This CDR3 has 13 amino acids. The germline CDR1 and CDR2 sequences are SGHTA and FQGTGA. Trimming took off 5 bases at V and 5 bases at J, with 12 bases between the two ends. CDR3 residues: CASSPEPGTEAFF. CDR3 coding DNA: TGTGCCAGCAGCCCAGAGCCGGGTACTGAAGCTTTCTTT.

The CDR3 DNA sequence: TGTGCCAGCAGGGACAGGGGGCGCTTCGACGAGCAGTACTTC. Protein sequence: CASRDRGRFDEQYF. V usage is TRBV6-1 and J usage is TRBJ2-7; 11 bases fit TRBD1. CDR3 length equals 14 residues. Germline CDR1 MNHNS, CDR2 SASEGT. V dropped 6 bases and J dropped 5; count of bases not matched to a gene: 6.

This chain joins TRBV10-3 and TRBJ2-2, with D possibly matching TRBD1 (6 bases). The germline CDR1 and CDR2 sequences are ENHRY and SYGVKD. Trimming shortened V by 7 bases and J by 1 base, and 10 bases separated the two germline ends. The CDR3 is 14 amino acids. The CDR3 DNA is TGTGCCATCAAGGCGACAGGGAACACCGGGGAGCTGTTTTTT. It is translated as CAIKATGNTGELFF.

The chain joins TRBV2 to TRBJ1-3; D is ambiguous. Trimming pared 2 bases from V and 4 bases from J, leaving 3 bases between. Per germline, CDR1 SNHLY and CDR2 FYNNEI. The CDR3 contains 12 residues. As DNA, the CDR3 is TGTGCCAGCAGTGAACAGGGAAACACCATATATTTT. Amino acid sequence: CASSEQGNTIYF.

The rearrangement links TRBV2 to TRBJ2-1; 9 positions match TRBD2. Germline V gene data show CDR1 as SNHLY and CDR2 as FYNNEI. Losses at the gene ends were 3 bases for V and 1 base for J; bases not matched to a gene: 7. This CDR3 is 17 amino acids long. The CDR3 DNA reads as TGTGCCAGCAGTGATGGGACTAGCTTTCTGTCCTACAATGAGCAGTTCTTC. It translates to CASSDGTSFLSYNEQFF.

In nucleotides, the CDR3 is TGTGCCTGGAGTGTGGGTTCGACAGGCACTTTCCAAGAGACCCAGTACTTC. It is translated as CAWSVGSTGTFQETQYF. The chain joins TRBV30 to TRBJ2-5, with D possibly TRBD1 on 6 matching bases. CDR1 is GTSNPN, CDR2 SVGIG, per germline (reference sequence). The CDR3 is 17 residues long. Trimming pared 0 bases from V and 1 base from J, leaving 18 bases between.

The chain recombines TRBV29-1 with TRBJ1-4, with 10 bases lining up with TRBD1. J gave up 4 bases and V 8 bases, and 10 bases lay outside the gene matches. In germline, CDR1 is SQVTM, CDR2 ANQGSEA. This CDR3 contains 15 residues. The CDR3 DNA reads as TGCAGCACACGGGACAGGGGTGACGATAATGAAAAACTGTTTTTT. The encoded protein is CSTRDRGDDNEKLFF.

J is TRBJ1-6 and V is TRBV6-1; 7 bases align to TRBD1. The germline CDR1 and CDR2 sequences are MNHNS and SASEGT. The trim removed 3 bases at V and 6 bases at J, leaving 8 bases unmatched. CDR3 length: 16 amino acids. The DNA of the CDR3 is TGTGCCAGCAGTGACCGTCAGACAGGGCTTAATTCACCCCTCCACTTT. Amino acid sequence: CASSDRQTGLNSPLHF.

This rearrangement joins TRBV7-8 to TRBJ1-2; D remains unclear. Germline CDR1 SGHVS, CDR2 FQNEAQ. The CDR3 has 12 amino acids. Between the trimmed V and J ends, which lost 1 base and 7 bases, there was a span of 7 bases. Written as DNA, the CDR3 is TGTGCCAGCAGCTTAGGGCGCGTTGGCTACACCTTC. Translated, it gives CASSLGRVGYTF.

The CDR3 loop is CASSYGRTDTQYF. As DNA, the CDR3 is TGCGCCAGCAGCTACGGACGCACAGATACGCAGTATTTT. This chain links TRBV5-1 with TRBJ2-3; D not certain. V shed 3 bases and J shed 1 base, with 6 bases lying between them. The CDR3 length is 13 residues. Germline V CDR1 and CDR2: SGHRS, YFSETQ.

This clone was counted between two and nine times. This chain uses TRBV11-2 with TRBJ1-1, with TRBD1 matching 7 bases. The CDR3 consists of 17 residues. With 1 base clipped from V and 8 bases from J, the junction kept 16 bases outside the gene matches. Germline V gives CDR1 SGHAT, CDR2 FQNNGV. CDR3 loop: CASSLGNLRDSPREAFF. CDR3 in DNA: TGTGCCAGCAGCTTAGGTAATCTTCGGGACAGCCCGAGGGAAGCTTTCTTT.

The chain joins TRBV5-1 to TRBJ1-4; D not certain. The CDR3 spans 14 residues. Germline V gene data show CDR1 as SGHRS and CDR2 as YFSETQ. V lost 4 bases and J lost 7, with 14 bases in between. CDR3 nucleotides: TGCGCCAGCAGCATCGGAACCCCCAGTGAAAAACTGTTTTTT. This sequence encodes CASSIGTPSEKLFF.

The rearrangement joins TRBV6-5 to TRBJ1-5, with a possible D match to TRBD1 (5 bases). The CDR3 loop spans 15 amino acids. Trimming took 5 bases from V and 4 from J, leaving 15 bases between them. CDR1 is MNHEY, CDR2 SVGAGI, per germline. The CDR3 bases are TGTGCCAGCAGTCCCGGGGGGGAACGAAATCAGCCCCAGCATTTT. It specifies CASSPGGERNQPQHF.

Only one count was recorded for this clone. This sequence joins TRBV7-2 and TRBJ2-7, with D perhaps TRBD2 (5 bases). V lost 2 bases to trimming and J lost 2 bases, with 10 bases between them. There are 14 residues in the CDR3. Per germline, CDR1 SGHTA and CDR2 FQGNSA. This chain's CDR3 is CASSLSALAYEQYF. The CDR3 DNA reads TGTGCCAGCAGCTTATCCGCACTAGCCTACGAGCAGTACTTC.

This clone was detected only a few times. The CDR3 sequence: CASNYSPGQGNTEAFF. The DNA of the CDR3 is TGTGCCAGCAACTATTCGCCGGGACAGGGGAACACTGAAGCTTTCTTT. The V and J genes are TRBV6-6 and TRBJ1-1, with TRBD1 matching 9 bases. The CDR3 extends over 16 amino acids. Germline loops: CDR1 MNHNY, CDR2 SVGAGI (reference sequence). Trimming cost V 7 bases and J 1 base; bases outside gene matches: 10.

This clone was seen once. The rearrangement joins TRBV5-1 to TRBJ1-2; 10 nucleotides line up with TRBD1. The V segment lost 4 bases and the J segment 8 bases; nucleotides outside the gene matches: 11. From germline, CDR1 is SGHRS and CDR2 YFSETQ. This CDR3 is 15 amino acids long. The CDR3 reads CASSLRTGGVGGYTF. Written as DNA, the CDR3 is TGCGCCAGCAGCCTCCGGACAGGGGGAGTGGGAGGCTACACCTTC.

The gene calls are TRBV5-1 and TRBJ1-1; the D is unclear. V lost 2 bases and J 2 bases, leaving 4 bases between the germline ends. There are 12 residues in the CDR3. Looked up from germline, CDR1 is SGHRS and CDR2 is YFSETQ. CDR3 nucleotides: TGCGCCAGCAGCTTCGGAAACACTGAAGCTTTCTTT. Protein sequence: CASSFGNTEAFF.

The rearrangement joins TRBV4-1 to TRBJ1-3, with D possibly being TRBD1 (5 bases). Trimming took 1 base from V and 4 from J, leaving 14 bases between them. CDR1 is MGHRA and CDR2 is YSYEKL in the germline V gene. The CDR3 consists of 16 residues. In DNA form, the CDR3 reads TGCGCCAGCAGCCAAGTTTCCAGGGCTCCGGGAAACACCATATATTTT. This gives the protein CASSQVSRAPGNTIYF.